Following are 23 T cell receptor beta chains from one sample sequenced in a study of OX40 agonist ivuxolimab in advanced cancers. Sequencing used immunoSEQ multiplex PCR; TCRdb keeps in-frame clones, though not all of them. Altogether 57,000 or so clones are present, more than 90% being singletons, with the ten largest covering 0.62%. The sample here was CD4+ or CD8+ T cells sorted from blood, taken in a trial of the OX40 agonist ivuxolimab. The receptors originated from an adult with an advanced solid tumor such as melanoma, head and neck, liver or kidney cancer.

The rearrangement joins TRBV5-8 to TRBJ2-3, with a weak D call TRBD2 (5 bases). Germline V gives CDR1 SGHTS, CDR2 YDEGEE. The CDR3 totals 13 residues. V lost 4 bases and J lost 6, with 12 bases in between. The CDR3 DNA sequence: TGTGCCAGCAGCCGCCTCCGAGGGGATACGCAGTATTTT. Its protein product is CASSRLRGDTQYF.

V usage is TRBV27 and J usage is TRBJ2-2, with TRBD1 matching over 7 bases. J was trimmed by 4 bases and V by 1 base; bases with no gene match: 3. Germline V gene sequence: CDR1 MNHEY, CDR2 SMNVEV (reference sequence). The CDR3 sequence is 15 residues long. CDR3 nucleotides: TGTGCCAGCAGTTTATTTCAGGGGGTCACCGGGGAGCTGTTTTTT. It codes for CASSLFQGVTGELFF.

J is TRBJ2-7 and V is TRBV11-2; D gene ambiguous. Germline V lookup: CDR1 SGHAT, CDR2 FQNNGV. The V end was cut by 6 bases, the J end by 4 bases, with 16 bases between. The CDR3 runs 14 residues. The CDR3 protein is CASSPEWRSYEQYF. CDR3 sequence (DNA): TGTGCCAGCAGTCCCGAGTGGCGGAGTTACGAGCAGTACTTC.

The rearrangement joins TRBV30 to TRBJ1-1; TRBD1 might be the D (5 bases). Germline CDR1 GTSNPN, CDR2 SVGIG (reference sequence). The CDR3 sequence is 12 residues long. Trimming cost V 3 bases and J 4 bases, with 9 bases left between them. The CDR3 DNA is TGTGCCTGGAGGCTTGGGGGCACTGAAGCTTTCTTT. Its protein product is CAWRLGGTEAFF. Based on the CDR3 plus reference TRBV30 and TRBJ1-1, the full variable domain is SQTIHQWPATLVQPVGSPLSLECTVEGTSNPNLYWYRQAAGRGLQLLFYSVGIGQISSEVPQNLSASRPQDRQFILSSKKLLLSDSGFYLCAWRLGGTEAFFGQGTRLTVV.

The V gene is TRBV27, the J gene TRBJ2-1, with TRBD1 identical over 11 bases. J was trimmed by 3 bases and V by 4 bases; bases with no gene match: 2. CDR3 size: 15 residues. Germline V CDR1 and CDR2: MNHEY, SMNVEV (reference sequence). As DNA, the CDR3 is TGTGCCAGCAGTTCCGGGACAGGGGGCTACAATGAGCAGTTCTTC. Its translation is CASSSGTGGYNEQFF.

The chain links TRBV9 to TRBJ1-3, with TRBD1 as a possible D gene (5 bases). This CDR3 is 17 amino acids long. The germline gives CDR1 SGDLS, CDR2 YYNGEE. V was cut by 0 bases and J by 0 bases, with 13 bases left in between. The CDR3 sequence is CASSVAAGTLSGNTIYF. The DNA for the CDR3 is TGTGCCAGCAGCGTAGCTGCAGGGACGCTCTCTGGAAACACCATATATTTT.

This chain uses TRBV2 with TRBJ2-3; D remains unclear. Trimming left V 3 bases short and J 2 bases short, with 9 bases between. The CDR3 totals 14 residues. Germline V gives CDR1 SNHLY, CDR2 FYNNEI. CDR3 DNA sequence: TGTGCCAGCAGTGAGGTTGGCAACACAGATACGCAGTATTTT. Translation gives CASSEVGNTDTQYF.

The V and J genes are TRBV6-1 and TRBJ2-7, with unresolved D. This CDR3 is 13 amino acids long. The germline V and J ends were trimmed by 11 bases and 3 bases, with 17 bases remaining between them. In germline, CDR1 is MNHNS, CDR2 SASEGT. CDR3 coding DNA: TGTGCCGTTCAGCCGGCGATGGGCTACGAGCAGTACTTC. Translating it yields CAVQPAMGYEQYF.

This clone was found a few times. The J gene is TRBJ1-5, the V gene TRBV19; maybe TRBD1 (5 bases). The length of the CDR3 is 15 residues. The germline V gene has CDR1 LNHDA and CDR2 SQIVND (reference sequence). V lost 5 bases to trimming and J lost 0 bases, with 11 bases between them. This chain's CDR3 is CASSSGRDSNQPQHF. The CDR3 coding sequence is TGTGCCAGTAGTTCGGGACGGGATAGCAATCAGCCCCAGCATTTT.

The chain combines TRBV2 with TRBJ2-2; D possibly corresponds to TRBD2 (5 bases). Deletions cut 7 bases from V and 0 bases from J, with 6 bases between. This CDR3 comprises 13 residues. Germline assignment: CDR1 SNHLY and CDR2 FYNNEI. The CDR3 nucleotides are TGTGCCAGCACTAGCCCGAACACCGGGGAGCTGTTTTTT. Protein sequence: CASTSPNTGELFF.

The CDR3 region is CASTSPGAYGYTF. Here the CDR3 DNA reads TGTGCCAGCACCTCTCCGGGGGCATATGGCTACACCTTC. The chain is built from TRBV6-6 and TRBJ1-2, with a weak D call TRBD1 (6 bases). Germline V gene lookup returns CDR1 MNHNY and CDR2 SVGAGI (reference sequence). The V and J ends lost 7 bases and 5 bases respectively, with 14 bases between them. This CDR3 is 13 amino acids long.

This chain connects TRBV5-1 to TRBJ2-7; D gene uncertain. From germline, CDR1 is SGHRS and CDR2 YFSETQ. V lost 0 bases, J lost 5 bases, and 6 bases lay in between. The CDR3 contains 12 residues. The CDR3 DNA reads as TGCGCCAGCAGCTTGGCCGGAGACGAGCAGTACTTC. Translating gives CASSLAGDEQYF.

The chain joins TRBV7-2 to TRBJ2-1, with 10 bases fitting TRBD2. Trimming cost V 4 bases and J 4 bases; bases outside gene matches: 4. Germline lookup yields CDR1 SGHTA and CDR2 FQGNSA. The CDR3 is made up of 15 amino acids. CDR3 sequence: CASSSKREGYNEQFF. The DNA of the CDR3 is TGTGCCAGCAGCTCAAAGCGGGAGGGTTACAATGAGCAGTTCTTC.

The chain employs TRBV11-3 and TRBJ2-5; possible D gene TRBD2, 6 bases. V was trimmed by 1 base and J by 1 base, leaving 10 bases between them. The germline CDR1 and CDR2 sequences are SGHNT and YENEEA. The CDR3 extends over 15 amino acids. The CDR3 spells CASSLGRDLQETQYF. The CDR3 DNA reads TGTGCCAGCAGCTTAGGGAGGGACCTCCAAGAGACCCAGTACTTC.

This chain links TRBV20-1 with TRBJ2-5; D gene ambiguous. From germline, CDR1 is DFQATT and CDR2 SNEGSKA (reference sequence). This CDR3 has 10 amino acids. V lost 8 bases and J lost 4, with 8 bases in between. CDR3 in DNA: TGCAGTCCCGCAAGAGAGACCCAGTACTTC. It translates to CSPARETQYF.

The chain is built from TRBV29-1 and TRBJ1-1; D perhaps matches TRBD1 (5 bases). Germline V gene lookup returns CDR1 SQVTM and CDR2 ANQGSEA. The germline V and J ends were trimmed by 7 bases and 4 bases, with 13 bases remaining between them. This CDR3 is 12 amino acids long. CDR3 sequence: CSAGTGSTEAFF. CDR3 nucleotide sequence: TGCAGCGCTGGGACCGGATCCACTGAAGCTTTCTTT. Supplemented by reference TRBV29-1 and TRBJ1-1, the full variable domain reads SAVISQKPSRDICQRGTSLTIQCQVDSQVTMMFWYRQQPGQSLTLIATANQGSEATYESGFVIDKFPISRPNLTFSTLTVSNMSPEDSSIYLCSAGTGSTEAFFGQGTRLTVV.

This chain joins TRBV4-1 and TRBJ2-7, with TRBD2 matching over 7 bases. The V segment lost 3 bases and the J segment 10 bases; nucleotides outside the gene matches: 6. There are 12 residues in the CDR3. Germline V CDR1 and CDR2: MGHRA, YSYEKL. CDR3 loop: CASSHLGGGQYF. As DNA, the CDR3 is TGCGCCAGCAGCCACTTGGGGGGGGGACAGTACTTC.

The chain uses TRBV7-8 and TRBJ2-7, with D perhaps being TRBD1 or TRBD2 (5 bases each). V gave up 4 bases and J gave up 10 bases, with 17 bases separating them. The V gene's germline CDR1 is SGHVS and CDR2 FQNEAQ. The CDR3 is 13 residues long. Written as DNA, the CDR3 is TGTGCCAGCAGCTCCAGCGAGACCGGGGCACAGTACTTC. It yields the protein CASSSSETGAQYF.

This clone has more than one count but fewer than ten. This chain connects TRBV6-6 to TRBJ1-1; D gene uncertain. The germline V and J ends were trimmed by 0 bases and 1 base, with 3 bases remaining between them. The CDR3 has 13 amino acids. From germline, CDR1 is MNHNY and CDR2 SVGAGI (reference sequence). CDR3 in DNA: TGTGCCAGCAGTTACTCGGAGAACACTGAAGCTTTCTTT. This codes for CASSYSENTEAFF.

The genes are TRBV6-1 and TRBJ2-5; D may be TRBD1 or TRBD2 (5 bases each). Germline assignment: CDR1 MNHNS and CDR2 SASEGT. The CDR3 loop spans 12 amino acids. V was clipped by 10 bases and J by 7 bases, with 16 bases between them. CDR3 in amino acids: CATQGTGGTQYF. The CDR3 region has the DNA TGTGCCACCCAAGGGACGGGCGGGACCCAGTACTTC.

V and J are TRBV9 and TRBJ2-3, with D uncertain. This CDR3 comprises 15 residues. V lost 0 bases and J 0 bases, leaving 8 bases between the germline ends. CDR1 and CDR2 (germline): SGDLS, YYNGEE. This chain's CDR3 is CASSVGVFSTDTQYF. Written as DNA, the CDR3 is TGTGCCAGCAGCGTAGGGGTCTTCAGCACAGATACGCAGTATTTT.

This clone was seen a single time. The rearrangement joins TRBV27 to TRBJ2-7; maybe TRBD2 (5 bases). Germline CDR1 is MNHEY and CDR2 is SMNVEV (reference sequence). V lost 2 bases and J 7 bases, leaving 12 bases between the germline ends. The CDR3 spans 13 residues. The CDR3 sequence is CASSLRRTGEQYF. DNA of the CDR3: TGTGCCAGCAGTTTACGACGGACGGGAGAGCAGTACTTC.

The chain carries TRBV19 and TRBJ1-5, with 7 bases fitting TRBD1. The CDR3 is 17 amino acids. CDR1 and CDR2 (germline): LNHDA, SQIVND (reference sequence). V lost 6 bases and J lost 6; bases outside the gene matches: 17. This chain's CDR3 is CASSRRPGQGGVQPQHF. For the CDR3, the DNA is TGTGCCAGTAGCCGCCGACCCGGTCAGGGGGGGGTTCAGCCCCAGCATTTT.